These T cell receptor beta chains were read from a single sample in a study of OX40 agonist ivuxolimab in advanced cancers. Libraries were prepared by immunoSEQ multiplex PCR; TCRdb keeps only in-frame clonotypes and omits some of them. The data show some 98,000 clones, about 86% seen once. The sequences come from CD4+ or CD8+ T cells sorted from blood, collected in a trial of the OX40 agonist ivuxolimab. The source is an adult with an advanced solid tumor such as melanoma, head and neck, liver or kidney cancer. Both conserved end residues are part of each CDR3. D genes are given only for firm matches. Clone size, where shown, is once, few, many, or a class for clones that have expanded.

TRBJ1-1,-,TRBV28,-,CASWVRRAMNTEAFF,TGTGCCAGCTGGGTTCGCAGGGCGATGAACACTGAAGCTTTCTTT
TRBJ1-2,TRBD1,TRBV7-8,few,CASSRSDRVGYTF,TGTGCCAGCAGCCGATCGGACAGGGTTGGCTACACCTTC
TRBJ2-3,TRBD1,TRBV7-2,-,CASSPRQGATDTQYF,TGTGCCAGCAGCCCTCGACAGGGGGCAACAGATACGCAGTATTTT
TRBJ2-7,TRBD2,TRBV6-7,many,CASSYSEREGSYEQYF,TGTGCCAGCAGTTACTCCGAGCGGGAGGGGTCCTACGAGCAGTACTTC
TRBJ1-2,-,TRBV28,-,CASSPGVFGYTF,TGTGCCAGCAGTCCAGGGGTCTTTGGCTACACCTTC
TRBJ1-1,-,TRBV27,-,CASSPGLIVVTEAFF,TGTGCCAGCAGTCCAGGTTTAATCGTGGTCACTGAAGCTTTCTTT
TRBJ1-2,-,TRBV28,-,CASTTPAGGSYGYTF,TGTGCCAGCACCACCCCGGCGGGAGGCAGTTATGGCTACACCTTC
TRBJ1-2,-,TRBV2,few,CASSEYSAYGYTF,TGTGCCAGCAGTGAATACAGCGCTTATGGCTACACCTTC
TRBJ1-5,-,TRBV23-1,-,CASSQSRGLGQPQHF,TGCGCCAGCAGTCAATCCCGGGGGCTGGGACAGCCCCAGCATTTT
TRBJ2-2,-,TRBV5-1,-,CASSYGDTGELFF,TGCGCCAGCAGCTACGGGGACACCGGGGAGCTGTTTTTT
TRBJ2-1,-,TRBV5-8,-,CASSLYSRVGNEQFF,TGTGCCAGCAGCTTGTACAGCAGGGTCGGCAATGAGCAGTTCTTC
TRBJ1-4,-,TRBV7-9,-,CASSQTGTLNEKLFF,TGTGCCAGCAGCCAAACCGGGACCCTTAATGAAAAACTGTTTTTT
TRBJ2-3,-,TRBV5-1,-,CASSLSGHRTADTQYF,TGCGCCAGCAGCTTGTCTGGCCACCGAACTGCAGATACGCAGTATTTT
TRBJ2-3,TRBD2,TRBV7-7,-,CASSLGSGGTDTQYF,TGTGCCAGCAGCTTGGGTAGCGGGGGCACAGATACGCAGTATTTT
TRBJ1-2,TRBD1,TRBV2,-,CASSADRAYGYTF,TGTGCCAGCAGCGCGGACAGGGCGTATGGCTACACCTTC
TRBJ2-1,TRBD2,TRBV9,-,CASSRSGGGYNEQFF,TGTGCCAGCAGCCGCAGCGGGGGAGGTTACAATGAGCAGTTCTTC
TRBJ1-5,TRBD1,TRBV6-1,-,CASRSGQGRQPQHF,TGTGCCAGCAGGTCCGGACAGGGTCGGCAGCCCCAGCATTTT
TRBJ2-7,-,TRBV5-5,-,CASSLAPPYEQYF,TGTGCCAGCAGCTTGGCTCCTCCCTACGAGCAGTACTTC
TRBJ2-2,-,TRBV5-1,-,CASSSQGNTGELFF,TGCGCCAGCAGCTCTCAGGGAAATACCGGGGAGCTGTTTTTT
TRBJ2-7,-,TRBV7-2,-,CASSPDRGLHRGHEQYF,TGTGCCAGCAGCCCAGATCGGGGACTGCACAGGGGTCACGAGCAGTACTTC
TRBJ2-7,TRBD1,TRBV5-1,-,CASSSWDRGLYEQYF,TGCGCCAGCAGCTCCTGGGACAGGGGGCTCTACGAGCAGTACTTC
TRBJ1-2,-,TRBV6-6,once,CASSYSRDNYGYTF,TGTGCCAGCAGTTACTCGAGAGATAACTATGGCTACACCTTC
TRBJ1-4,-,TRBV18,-,CASSPPQSGVNEKLFF,TGTGCCAGCTCACCACCGCAGTCGGGCGTAAATGAAAAACTGTTTTTT
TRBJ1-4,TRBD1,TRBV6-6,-,CASSQDSQGGKLFF,TGTGCCAGCAGCCAAGATTCACAGGGGGGAAAACTGTTTTTT
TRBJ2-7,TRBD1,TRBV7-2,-,CASRGWGQGVYEQYF,TGTGCCAGCAGGGGTTGGGGACAGGGGGTCTACGAGCAGTACTTC
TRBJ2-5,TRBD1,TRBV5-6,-,CASSFRGQETQYF,TGTGCCAGCAGCTTCAGGGGGCAAGAGACCCAGTACTTC
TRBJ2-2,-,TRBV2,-,CASSEEVTGELFF,TGTGCCAGCAGTGAAGAGGTTACCGGGGAGCTGTTTTTT
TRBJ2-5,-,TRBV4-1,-,CASSGGRGTETQYF,TGCGCCAGCAGCGGTGGACGCGGGACCGAGACCCAGTACTTC
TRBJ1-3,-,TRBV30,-,CAWSVLRTDRNTIYF,TGTGCCTGGAGTGTTCTCCGGACAGACAGAAACACCATATATTTT
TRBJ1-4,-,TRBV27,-,CASGRWGGEKLFF,TGTGCCAGCGGCCGGTGGGGCGGGGAAAAACTGTTTTTT
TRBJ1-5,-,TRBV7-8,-,CASSFRGAKTGFQPQHF,TGTGCCAGCAGCTTCAGAGGAGCTAAAACAGGGTTTCAGCCCCAGCATTTT
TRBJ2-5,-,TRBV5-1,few,CASSSGKETQYF,TGCGCCAGCAGCTCAGGAAAAGAGACCCAGTACTTC
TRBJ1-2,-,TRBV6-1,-,CASSGLGGYGYTF,TGTGCCAGCAGTGGGTTGGGTGGCTATGGCTACACCTTC
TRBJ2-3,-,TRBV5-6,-,CASNPLAGASTDTQYF,TGTGCCAGCAACCCGCTGGCGGGGGCGAGCACAGATACGCAGTATTTT
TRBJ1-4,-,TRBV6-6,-,CASSYSHEKLFF,TGTGCCAGCAGTTACTCTCATGAAAAACTGTTTTTT
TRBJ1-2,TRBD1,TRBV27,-,CASGTGGGDYGYTF,TGTGCCAGCGGGACAGGGGGTGGTGACTATGGCTACACCTTC
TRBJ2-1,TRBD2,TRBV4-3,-,CASSQGSGFFSYNEQFF,TGCGCCAGCAGCCAAGGTAGCGGGTTCTTCTCCTACAATGAGCAGTTCTTC
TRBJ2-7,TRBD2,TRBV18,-,CASSTRTSGNYEQYF,TGTGCCAGCTCAACCCGGACTAGCGGGAACTACGAGCAGTACTTC
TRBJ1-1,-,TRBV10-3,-,CASRVSGAGGRNTEAFF,TGTGCCTCCCGGGTTTCCGGGGCGGGGGGCCGGAACACTGAAGCTTTCTTT
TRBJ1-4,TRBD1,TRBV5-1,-,CASSRNRGNNEKLFF,TGCGCCAGCAGCCGGAACAGGGGGAACAATGAAAAACTGTTTTTT
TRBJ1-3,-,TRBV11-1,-,CASSLAGRTNTIYF,TGTGCCAGCAGCTTAGCCGGACGTACGAACACCATATATTTT
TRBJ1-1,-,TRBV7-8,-,CASSLALGGTEAFF,TGTGCCAGCAGCTTAGCGTTAGGGGGCACTGAAGCTTTCTTT
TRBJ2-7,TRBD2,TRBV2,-,CATLIAGGSEQYF,TGTGCCACCCTCATCGCCGGGGGGAGCGAGCAGTACTTC
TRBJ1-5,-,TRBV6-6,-,CASSYSNPGGNQPQHF,TGTGCCAGCAGTTACTCGAACCCCGGGGGCAATCAGCCCCAGCATTTT
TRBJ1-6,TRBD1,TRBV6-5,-,CASRKTGSHNSPLHF,TGTGCCAGCAGGAAGACAGGGAGTCATAATTCACCCCTCCACTTT
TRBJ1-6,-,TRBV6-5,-,CASSYSDTANSPLHF,TGTGCCAGCAGTTATTCCGACACAGCAAATTCACCCCTCCACTTT
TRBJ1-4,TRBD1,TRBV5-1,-,CASSFSTGAREKLFF,TGCGCCAGCAGCTTTTCGACAGGGGCGAGGGAAAAACTGTTTTTT
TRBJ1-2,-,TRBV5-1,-,CASSLEAGANYGYTF,TGCGCCAGCAGCTTGGAGGCAGGGGCAAACTATGGCTACACCTTC
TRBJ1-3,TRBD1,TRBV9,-,CASSVTPGTGVGNTIYF,TGTGCCAGCAGCGTAACCCCAGGGACAGGGGTTGGAAACACCATATATTTT
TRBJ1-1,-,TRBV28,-,CASTGGVRTGAFF,TGTGCCAGCACCGGGGGGGTCAGGACGGGAGCTTTCTTT
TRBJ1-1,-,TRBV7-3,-,CASSLGQNTEAFF,TGTGCCAGCAGCTTAGGACAGAACACTGAAGCTTTCTTT
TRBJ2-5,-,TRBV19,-,CASSTNQETQYF,TGTGCCAGTAGTACAAACCAAGAGACCCAGTACTTC
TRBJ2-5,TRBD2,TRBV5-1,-,CASSYSSGVYQETQYF,TGCGCCAGCAGCTATTCTAGCGGAGTGTACCAAGAGACCCAGTACTTC
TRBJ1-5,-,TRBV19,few,CASSIMGGSGNQPQHF,TGTGCCAGTAGTATAATGGGGGGTTCGGGCAATCAGCCCCAGCATTTT